This TCR beta chain stems from a study of blood T cell repertoires in COVID-19. Across the study: Acute and convalescent COVID-19 samples came from the United States, Italy and Spain.

Trimming cost V 5 bases and J 1 base, with 11 bases left between them. Germline V CDR1 and CDR2: SGHTA, FQGNSA. The CDR3 is made up of 14 amino acids. TCRdb keeps only in-frame clones here, not all; method: immunoSEQ multiplex PCR. The profile shows about 140,000 clones, approximately 88% of them singletons. Sequencing was done on a sample of peripheral blood. This chain joins TRBV7-2 and TRBJ1-2; unclear D gene. The sequence came from a woman aged 45-60 years with acute or convalescent COVID-19. The CDR3 is CASSPDTRNYGYTF. The CDR3 DNA follows: TGTGCCAGCAGCCCCGACACCCGTAACTATGGCTACACCTTC.